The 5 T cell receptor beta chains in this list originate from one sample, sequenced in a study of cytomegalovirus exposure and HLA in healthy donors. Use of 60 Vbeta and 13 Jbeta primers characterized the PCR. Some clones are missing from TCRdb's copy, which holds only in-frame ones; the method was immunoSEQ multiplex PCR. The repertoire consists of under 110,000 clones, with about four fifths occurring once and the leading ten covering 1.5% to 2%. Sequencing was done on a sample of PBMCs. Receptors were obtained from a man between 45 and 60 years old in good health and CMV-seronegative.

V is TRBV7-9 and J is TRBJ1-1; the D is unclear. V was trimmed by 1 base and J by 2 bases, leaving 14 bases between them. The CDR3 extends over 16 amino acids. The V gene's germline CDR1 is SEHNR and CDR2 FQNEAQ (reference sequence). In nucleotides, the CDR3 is TGTGCCAGCAGCTTAGTCCCCCCCCCGTTTAACACTGAAGCTTTCTTT. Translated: CASSLVPPPFNTEAFF.

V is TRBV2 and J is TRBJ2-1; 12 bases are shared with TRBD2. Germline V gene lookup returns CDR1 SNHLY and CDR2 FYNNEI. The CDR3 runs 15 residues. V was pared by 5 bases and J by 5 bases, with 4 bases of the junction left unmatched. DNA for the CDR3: TGTGCCAGCAGTACAACTAGCGGGGGGAACAATGAGCAGTTCTTC. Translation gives CASSTTSGGNNEQFF.

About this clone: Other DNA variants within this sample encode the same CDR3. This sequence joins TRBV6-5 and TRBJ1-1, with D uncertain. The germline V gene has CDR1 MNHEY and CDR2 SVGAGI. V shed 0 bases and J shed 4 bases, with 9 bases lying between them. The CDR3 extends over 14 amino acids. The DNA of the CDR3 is TGTGCCAGCAGTTACTCTGGCGGGGTCACTGAAGCTTTCTTT. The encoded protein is CASSYSGGVTEAFF.

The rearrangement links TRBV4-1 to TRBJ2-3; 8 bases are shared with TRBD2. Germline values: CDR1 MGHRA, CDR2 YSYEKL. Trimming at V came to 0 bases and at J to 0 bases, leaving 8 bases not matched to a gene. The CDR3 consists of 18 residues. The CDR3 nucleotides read TGCGCCAGCAGCCAAGATCGCGGGGGGCGCCCTAGCACAGATACGCAGTATTTT. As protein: CASSQDRGGRPSTDTQYF.

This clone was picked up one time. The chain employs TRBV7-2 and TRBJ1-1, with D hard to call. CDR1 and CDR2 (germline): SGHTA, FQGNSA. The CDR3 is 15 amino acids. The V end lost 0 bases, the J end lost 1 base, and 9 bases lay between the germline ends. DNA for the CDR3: TGTGCCAGCAGCTTAGCAGGTGGAGGGAACACTGAAGCTTTCTTT. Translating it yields CASSLAGGGNTEAFF.